The 5 T cell receptor beta chains below were found in one sample sequenced in a study of CD8+ T cells in alopecia areata (dated by TCRdb to 2016 to 2019). Libraries were prepared through the immunoSEQ multiplex PCR assay. For TCR sequencing, RNA was extracted from every sample and reverse transcribed into cDNA to serve as template. The table was pulled from immuneACCESS by TCRdb, which kept in-frame rearrangements only. Such tables lose some clones; where checked, under half of the loss comes from unresolved V genes, and the rest has no known cause. The sample table lists 150,000 to 200,000 clones, 60% of them with a count of one. The top ten constitute 0.85% to 1.3% of the sample. What this sample's time point label stands for: roughly 24 weeks on oral tofacitinib. Explained via the paper, the treatment or condition label denotes: oral pan-JAK inhibitor, 5-10 mg twice daily. The sample here was CD4+ T cells sorted from blood, taken at week 24, from a patient treated with tofacitinib. These receptors all stem from a human donor with alopecia areata.

This chain joins TRBV19 and TRBJ1-5; 7 positions agree with TRBD1. This CDR3 comprises 14 residues. CDR1 is LNHDA, CDR2 SQIVND, per germline (reference sequence). The J segment lost 5 bases and the V segment lost 7 bases, leaving 8 bases of the junction unmatched. This CDR3 is CASIEQGFHQPQHF. The CDR3 DNA follows: TGTGCCAGTATCGAACAGGGGTTCCATCAGCCCCAGCATTTT. Complete variable domain (other parts from reference TRBV19 and TRBJ1-5): DGGITQSPKYLFRKEGQNVTLSCEQNLNHDAMYWYRQDPGQGLRLIYYSQIVNDFQKGDIAEGYSVSREKKESFPLTVTSAQKNPTAFYLCASIEQGFHQPQHFGDGTRLSIL.

This clone was detected once. The genes are TRBV2 and TRBJ2-7, with TRBD1 identical over 7 bases. There are 14 residues in the CDR3. Per the germline V gene, CDR1 is SNHLY and CDR2 is FYNNEI. With 6 bases clipped from V and 2 bases from J, the junction kept 7 bases outside the gene matches. The CDR3 here is CASRERDSTYEQYF. The CDR3 DNA is TGTGCCAGCAGAGAGAGGGACAGCACCTACGAGCAGTACTTC. Drawing the rest from reference TRBV2 and TRBJ2-7, the complete variable domain is EPEVTQTPSHQVTQMGQEVILRCVPISNHLYFYWYRQILGQKVEFLVSFYNNEISEKSEIFDDQFSVERPDGSNFTLKIRSTKLEDSAMYFCASRERDSTYEQYFGPGTRLTVT.

This sequence joins TRBV7-2 and TRBJ2-4; 12 nucleotides align to TRBD1. Germline CDR1 SGHTA, CDR2 FQGNSA. With V trimmed by 8 bases and J by 3 bases, 11 bases remained unmatched. CDR3 length: 17 amino acids. The CDR3: CASGDRGRPRSKNIQYF. The CDR3 DNA follows: TGTGCCAGCGGGGACAGGGGGCGCCCCCGGAGCAAAAACATTCAGTACTTC.

This clone has just a few counts. The chain combines TRBV29-1 with TRBJ1-1, with a possible D match to TRBD1 (5 bases). The CDR3 covers 13 residues. Trimming cost V 7 bases and J 0 bases, with 12 bases left between them. The germline gives CDR1 SQVTM, CDR2 ANQGSEA. The CDR3 here is CSASQDLNTEAFF. In nucleotides, the CDR3 is TGCAGCGCCTCACAGGACTTGAACACTGAAGCTTTCTTT.

This chain uses TRBV27 with TRBJ2-4; D may be TRBD2 (6 bases). Germline V lookup: CDR1 MNHEY, CDR2 SMNVEV (reference sequence). CDR3 length: 13 amino acids. The germline V and J ends were trimmed by 3 bases and 8 bases, with 11 bases remaining between them. The DNA for the CDR3 is TGTGCCAGCAGTTTGGGAGGTTGGGACATTCAGTACTTC. Translating it yields CASSLGGWDIQYF.